This entry features one T cell receptor beta chain sequence. Its antigen is not identified. The sample is drawn from a study of identifying expanded T cells in peripheral blood. The repertoire was sequenced with immunoSEQ multiplex PCR; TCRdb's copy has only in-frame clones and lacks some. The sample contains some 76,000 clones, approximately 87% of which appear only once. Notes on the study in general: Across healthy donors, higher total template counts meant significantly greater roughly 2-week count variance. Differentially abundant clones: roughly 1.3 between replicates, 16.4 at approximately 14 days, over 18 at four.

The germline V gene encodes CDR1 SGHTA and CDR2 FQGNSA. The CDR3 has 14 residues. The V and J ends lost 5 bases and 4 bases respectively, with 15 bases between them. No infections or other immune events were documented during collection. This clonotype originated in a person aged 18-69 years in good health. The sequencing sample was made of blood. The chain employs TRBV7-2 and TRBJ2-7; TRBD1 or TRBD2 may be the D gene (5 bases each). The CDR3 loop is CASSPSLQGYEQYF. CDR3 DNA: TGTGCCAGCAGCCCTAGCCTGCAGGGATACGAGCAGTACTTC.